This T cell receptor beta chain was found in a study of blood T cell repertoires in COVID-19. V was cut by 4 bases and J by 10 bases, with 17 bases left in between. The germline V gene has CDR1 GTSNPN and CDR2 SVGIG (reference sequence). The CDR3 is made up of 14 amino acids. Assay: immunoSEQ multiplex PCR; the TCRdb copy retains only in-frame clones and omits some. This table holds about 98,000 clones, 82% found once. The sample was peripheral blood. The origin of this receptor is a man between 65 and 80 years old with active or convalescent COVID-19. The rearrangement joins TRBV30 to TRBJ1-6; D gene unclear. The CDR3 protein is CAWNRGTVGSPLHF. CDR3 coding DNA: TGTGCCTGGAACCGGGGTACGGTTGGGTCACCCCTCCACTTT. The full variable domain, its missing parts supplied by reference TRBV30 and TRBJ1-6, is SQTIHQWPATLVQPVGSPLSLECTVEGTSNPNLYWYRQAAGRGLQLLFYSVGIGQISSEVPQNLSASRPQDRQFILSSKKLLLSDSGFYLCAWNRGTVGSPLHFGNGTRLTVT.